This T cell receptor beta chain is drawn from a study of cytomegalovirus exposure and HLA in healthy donors. About this clone itself: Its antigen is currently unknown.

Primers for the PCR totalled 60 Vbeta and 13 Jbeta. Libraries were prepared by immunoSEQ multiplex PCR; TCRdb keeps only in-frame clonotypes and omits some of them. This sample has some 190,000 clones, with about 86% found just once. Trimming took 6 bases from V and 1 from J; bases not matched to a gene: 6. This CDR3 spans 15 amino acids. Per germline, CDR1 SNHLY and CDR2 FYNNEI. Nominally healthy donors were sampled, though unrecorded immune exposures were likely. Study-level points and caveats: As a later analysis showed, a missense DCLRE1C variant was linked to trimming of TCR beta V- and J-genes. A later analysis found common viral pathogens apparently linked to several of the most significant clusters. Looking again later, the authors saw that most CMV-associated TCR beta chains seemed HLA-restricted.

The chain recombines TRBV2 with TRBJ2-3; TRBD1 aligns across 8 bases. The receptor comes from a woman between 25 and 40 years old in good health and CMV-seronegative. The sample consisted of PBMCs. CDR3: CASRDLDRGTDTQYF. The CDR3 region has the DNA TGTGCCAGCAGGGACCTGGACAGGGGCACAGATACGCAGTATTTT.